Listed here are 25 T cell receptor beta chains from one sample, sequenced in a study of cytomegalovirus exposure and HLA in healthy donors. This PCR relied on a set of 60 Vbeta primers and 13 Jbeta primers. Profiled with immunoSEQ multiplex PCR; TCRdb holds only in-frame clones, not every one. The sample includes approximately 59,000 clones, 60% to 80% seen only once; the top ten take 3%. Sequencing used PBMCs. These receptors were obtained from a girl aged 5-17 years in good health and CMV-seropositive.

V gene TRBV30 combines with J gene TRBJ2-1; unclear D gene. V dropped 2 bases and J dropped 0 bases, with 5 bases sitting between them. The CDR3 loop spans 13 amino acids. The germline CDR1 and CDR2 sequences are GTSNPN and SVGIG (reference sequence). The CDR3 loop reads CAWSTGSYNEQFF. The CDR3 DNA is TGTGCCTGGAGTACTGGCTCCTACAATGAGCAGTTCTTC. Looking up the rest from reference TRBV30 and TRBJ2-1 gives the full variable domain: SQTIHQWPATLVQPVGSPLSLECTVEGTSNPNLYWYRQAAGRGLQLLFYSVGIGQISSEVPQNLSASRPQDRQFILSSKKLLLSDSGFYLCAWSTGSYNEQFFGPGTRLTVL.

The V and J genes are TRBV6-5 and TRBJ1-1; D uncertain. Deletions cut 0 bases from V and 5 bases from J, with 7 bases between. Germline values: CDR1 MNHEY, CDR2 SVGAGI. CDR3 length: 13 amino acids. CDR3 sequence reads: CASSYSSVTEAFF. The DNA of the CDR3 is TGTGCCAGCAGTTACTCATCGGTTACTGAAGCTTTCTTT.

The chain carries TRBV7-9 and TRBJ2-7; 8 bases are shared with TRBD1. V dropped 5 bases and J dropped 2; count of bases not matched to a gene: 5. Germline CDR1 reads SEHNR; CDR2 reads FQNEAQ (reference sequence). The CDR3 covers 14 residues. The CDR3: CASSDRTGTYEQYF. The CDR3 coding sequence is TGTGCCAGCAGCGATAGGACAGGGACCTACGAGCAGTACTTC.

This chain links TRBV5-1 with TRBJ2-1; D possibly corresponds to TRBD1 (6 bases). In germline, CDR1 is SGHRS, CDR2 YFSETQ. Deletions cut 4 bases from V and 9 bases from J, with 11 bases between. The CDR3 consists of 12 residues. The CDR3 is CASSITGIEQFF. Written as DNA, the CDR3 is TGCGCCAGCAGCATTACAGGGATTGAGCAGTTCTTC.

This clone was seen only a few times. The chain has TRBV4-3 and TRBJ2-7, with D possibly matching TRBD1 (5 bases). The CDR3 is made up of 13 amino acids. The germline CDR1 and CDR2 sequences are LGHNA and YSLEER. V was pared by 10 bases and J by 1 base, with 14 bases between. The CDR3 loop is CATSRDRSYEQYF. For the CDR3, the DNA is TGCGCCACCTCCCGTGACAGATCCTACGAGCAGTACTTC.

CDR3 sequence: CASSDRNEKLFF. The CDR3 DNA is TGTGCCAGCAGTGATCGGAATGAAAAACTGTTTTTT. The chain recombines TRBV6-1 with TRBJ1-4, with D hard to call. V was cut by 3 bases and J by 5 bases, with 4 bases left in between. The CDR3 has 12 residues. Germline CDR1 and CDR2: MNHNS and SASEGT.

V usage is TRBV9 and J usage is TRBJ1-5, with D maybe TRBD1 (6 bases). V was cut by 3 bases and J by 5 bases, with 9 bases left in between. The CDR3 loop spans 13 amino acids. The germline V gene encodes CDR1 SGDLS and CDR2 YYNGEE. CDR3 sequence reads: CASSEQGDQPQHF. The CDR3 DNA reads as TGTGCCAGCAGCGAACAGGGAGATCAGCCCCAGCATTTT.

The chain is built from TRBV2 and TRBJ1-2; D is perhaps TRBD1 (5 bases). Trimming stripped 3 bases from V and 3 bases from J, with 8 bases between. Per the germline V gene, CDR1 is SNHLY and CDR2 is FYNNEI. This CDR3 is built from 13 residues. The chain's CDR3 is CASSDRVHYGYTF. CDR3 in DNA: TGTGCCAGCAGTGACAGGGTCCACTATGGCTACACCTTC.

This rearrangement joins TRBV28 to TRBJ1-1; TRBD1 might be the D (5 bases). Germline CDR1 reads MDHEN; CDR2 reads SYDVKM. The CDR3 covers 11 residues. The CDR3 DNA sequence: TGTTCCATCGGGGGGGACACTGAAGCTTTCTTT. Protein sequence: CSIGGDTEAFF.

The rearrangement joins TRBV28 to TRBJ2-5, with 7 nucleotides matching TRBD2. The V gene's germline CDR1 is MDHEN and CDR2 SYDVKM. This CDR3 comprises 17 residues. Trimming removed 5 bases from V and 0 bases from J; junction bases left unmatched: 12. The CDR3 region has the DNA TGTGCCAGCAGTCGAGGTCTAGCGGAACAAAACCAAGAGACCCAGTACTTC. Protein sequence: CASSRGLAEQNQETQYF.

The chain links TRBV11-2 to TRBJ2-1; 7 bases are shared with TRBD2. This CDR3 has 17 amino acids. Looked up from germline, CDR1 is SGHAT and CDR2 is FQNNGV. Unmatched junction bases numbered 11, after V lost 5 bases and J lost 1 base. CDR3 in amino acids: CASSRGRGFLSYNEQFF. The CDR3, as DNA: TGTGCCAGCAGCCGAGGGAGGGGATTTTTATCCTACAATGAGCAGTTCTTC.

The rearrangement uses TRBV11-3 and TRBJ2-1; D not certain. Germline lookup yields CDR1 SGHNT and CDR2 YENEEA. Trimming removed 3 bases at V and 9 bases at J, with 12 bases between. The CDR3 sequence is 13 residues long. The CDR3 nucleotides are TGTGCCAGCAGCTTTGATGGAGCCGGTGAGCAGTTCTTC. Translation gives CASSFDGAGEQFF.

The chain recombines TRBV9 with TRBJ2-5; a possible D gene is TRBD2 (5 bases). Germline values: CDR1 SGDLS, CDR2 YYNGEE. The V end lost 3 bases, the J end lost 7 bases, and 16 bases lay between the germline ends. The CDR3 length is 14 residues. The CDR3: CASSDRISRGTQYF. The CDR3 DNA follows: TGTGCCAGCAGCGACCGGATTAGTCGGGGGACCCAGTACTTC.

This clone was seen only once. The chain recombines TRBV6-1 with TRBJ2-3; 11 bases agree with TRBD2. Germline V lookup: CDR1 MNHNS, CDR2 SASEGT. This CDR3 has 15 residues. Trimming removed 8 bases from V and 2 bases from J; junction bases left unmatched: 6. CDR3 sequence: CASQWTSGFTDTQYF. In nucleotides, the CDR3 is TGTGCCAGCCAATGGACTAGCGGGTTCACAGATACGCAGTATTTT.

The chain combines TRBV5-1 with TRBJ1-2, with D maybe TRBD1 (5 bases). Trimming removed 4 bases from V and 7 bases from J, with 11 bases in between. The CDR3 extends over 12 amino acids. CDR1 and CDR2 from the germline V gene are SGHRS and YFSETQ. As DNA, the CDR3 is TGCGCCAGCAGCGCCACGGGGGTTGGCTACACCTTC. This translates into CASSATGVGYTF.

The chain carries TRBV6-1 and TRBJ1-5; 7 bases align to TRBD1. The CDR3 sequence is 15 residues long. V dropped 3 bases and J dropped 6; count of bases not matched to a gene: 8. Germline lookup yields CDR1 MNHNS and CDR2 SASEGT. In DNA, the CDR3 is TGTGCCAGCAGTGACCCGGGGACAGAGAGTCAGCCCCAGCATTTT. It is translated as CASSDPGTESQPQHF.

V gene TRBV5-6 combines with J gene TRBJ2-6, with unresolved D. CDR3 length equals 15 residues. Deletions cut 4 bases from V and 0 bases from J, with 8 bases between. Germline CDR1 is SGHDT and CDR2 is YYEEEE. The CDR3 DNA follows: TGTGCCAGCAGCACCTTAGACTCTGGGGCCAACGTCCTGACTTTC. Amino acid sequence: CASSTLDSGANVLTF.

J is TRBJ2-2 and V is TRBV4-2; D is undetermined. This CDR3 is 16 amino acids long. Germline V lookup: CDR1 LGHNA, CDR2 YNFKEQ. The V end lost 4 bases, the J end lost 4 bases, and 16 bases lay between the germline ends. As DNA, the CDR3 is TGTGCCAGCAGCCCGTCCTTAGCTGGTGGCACCGGGGAGCTGTTTTTT. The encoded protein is CASSPSLAGGTGELFF.

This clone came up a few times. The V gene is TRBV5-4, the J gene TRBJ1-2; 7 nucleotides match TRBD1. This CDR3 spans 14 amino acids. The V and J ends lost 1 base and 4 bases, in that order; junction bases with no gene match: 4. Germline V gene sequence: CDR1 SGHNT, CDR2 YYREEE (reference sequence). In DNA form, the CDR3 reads TGTGCCAGCAGCTTGCAGGGGGAAGGCTATGGCTACACCTTC. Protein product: CASSLQGEGYGYTF. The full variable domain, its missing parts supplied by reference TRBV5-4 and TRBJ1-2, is ETGVTQSPTHLIKTRGQQVTLRCSSQSGHNTVSWYQQALGQGPQFIFQYYREEENGRGNFPPRFSGLQFPNYSSELNVNALELDDSALYLCASSLQGEGYGYTFGSGTRLTVV.

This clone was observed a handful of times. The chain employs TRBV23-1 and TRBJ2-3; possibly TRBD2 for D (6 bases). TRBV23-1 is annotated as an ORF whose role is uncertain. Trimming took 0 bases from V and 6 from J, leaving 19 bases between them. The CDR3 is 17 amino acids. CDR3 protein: CASSQSFAGSRGDTQYF. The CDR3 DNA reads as TGCGCCAGCAGTCAATCGTTCGCGGGATCTCGAGGGGATACGCAGTATTTT.

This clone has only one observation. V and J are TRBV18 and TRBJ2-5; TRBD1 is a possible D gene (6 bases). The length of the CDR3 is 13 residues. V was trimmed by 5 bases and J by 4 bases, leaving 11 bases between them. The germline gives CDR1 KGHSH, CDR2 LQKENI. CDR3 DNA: TGTGCCAGCTCAGTAACAGGGAGAGAGACCCAGTACTTC. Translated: CASSVTGRETQYF.

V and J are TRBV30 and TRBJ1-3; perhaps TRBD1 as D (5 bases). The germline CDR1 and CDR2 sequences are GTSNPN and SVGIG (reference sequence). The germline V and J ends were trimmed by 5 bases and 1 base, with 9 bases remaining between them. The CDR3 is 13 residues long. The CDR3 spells CAWARVSGNTIYF. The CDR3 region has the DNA TGTGCCTGGGCCAGGGTTTCTGGAAACACCATATATTTT. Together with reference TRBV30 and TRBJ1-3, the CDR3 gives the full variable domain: SQTIHQWPATLVQPVGSPLSLECTVEGTSNPNLYWYRQAAGRGLQLLFYSVGIGQISSEVPQNLSASRPQDRQFILSSKKLLLSDSGFYLCAWARVSGNTIYFGEGSWLTVV.

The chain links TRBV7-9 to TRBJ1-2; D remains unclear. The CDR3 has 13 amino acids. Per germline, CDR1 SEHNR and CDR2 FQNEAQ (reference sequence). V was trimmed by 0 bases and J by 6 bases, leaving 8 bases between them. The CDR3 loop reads CASSLAWGDGYTF. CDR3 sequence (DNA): TGTGCCAGCAGCTTAGCGTGGGGAGATGGCTACACCTTC.

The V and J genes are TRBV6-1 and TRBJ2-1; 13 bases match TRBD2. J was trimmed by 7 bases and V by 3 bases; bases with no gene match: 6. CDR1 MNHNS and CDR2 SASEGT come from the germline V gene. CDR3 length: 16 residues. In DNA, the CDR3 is TGTGCCAGCAGTGATATTGGACTAGCGGGGGTTAATGAGCAGTTCTTC. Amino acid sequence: CASSDIGLAGVNEQFF.

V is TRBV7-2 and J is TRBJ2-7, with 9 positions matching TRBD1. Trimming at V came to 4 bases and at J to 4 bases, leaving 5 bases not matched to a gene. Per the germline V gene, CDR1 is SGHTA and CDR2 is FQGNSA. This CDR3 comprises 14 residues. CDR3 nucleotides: TGTGCCAGCAGCTGGAGACAGGGGGGGTACGAGCAGTACTTC. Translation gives CASSWRQGGYEQYF.